These 5 T cell receptor beta chains came from one sample sequenced in a study of T-cell memory formation after mild COVID-19. Each CDR3 protein gets one entry after TCRdb re-called the 5' RACE reads with MiXCR. Of a few hundred thousand distinct CDR3 sequences in the sample, around 20% were seen once. Sequenced: PBMCs or a T cell subset sorted from them (not recorded which). The receptors shown here come from a man aged 18 to 29 who had mild COVID-19 (a few samples of this study predate the infection). Cell type and time point are not known.

The chain recombines TRBV7-9 with TRBJ1-2, with a tentative D call TRBD1 (5 bases). CDR3 length: 12 amino acids. V was cut by 4 bases and J by 6 bases, with 9 bases left in between. Germline CDR1 SEHNR, CDR2 FQNEAQ (reference sequence). The CDR3 reads CASSSGVDGYTF. CDR3 bases: TGTGCCAGCAGCTCGGGGGTGGATGGCTACACCTTC.

A word on this clonotype: Relative to the germline gene, one junction end is altered; a read error may explain this. The chain couples TRBV7-6 to TRBJ2-7; 8 nucleotides match TRBD2. This CDR3 spans 15 amino acids. Germline V gene data show CDR1 as SGHVS and CDR2 as FNYEAQ. DNA for the CDR3: TGTGACAGCAGCTTACGAACGGGGGCGGGGGGAGAGCAGTACTTC. Its translation is CDSSLRTGAGGEQYF. The whole variable domain, filled in from reference TRBV7-6 and TRBJ2-7, reads GAGVSQSPRYKVTKRGQDVALRCDPISGHVSLYWYRQALGQGPEFLTYFNYEAQQDKSGLPNDRFSAERPEGSISTLTIQRTEQRDSAMYRCDSSLRTGAGGEQYFGPGTRLTVT.

The rearrangement links TRBV20-1 to TRBJ2-5; no definite D call. The V gene lost 6 bases and the J gene lost 2 bases, with 19 bases spanning the gap. The CDR3 totals 15 residues. Germline V lookup: CDR1 DFQATT, CDR2 SNEGSKA (reference sequence). In nucleotides, the CDR3 is TGCAGTGCACCGTGGCCAGGTGGGGTGCAAGAGACCCAGTACTTC. This codes for CSAPWPGGVQETQYF.

The V gene is TRBV6-5, the J gene TRBJ2-1, with D tentatively TRBD1 or TRBD2 (5 bases each). V was shortened by 6 bases and J by 7 bases, with 13 bases between the two germline ends. This CDR3 spans 13 amino acids. Germline values: CDR1 MNHEY, CDR2 SVGAGI. The CDR3 region is CASSSGPWNEQFF. The CDR3 DNA reads as TGTGCCAGCAGCTCGGGACCGTGGAATGAGCAGTTCTTC.

The table lists this clonotype with a few counts. The chain recombines TRBV20-1 with TRBJ1-5; 8 bases agree with TRBD1. After removal of 5 bases from V and 6 bases from J, the junction contained 6 bases not matched to a gene. This CDR3 spans 13 amino acids. CDR1 is DFQATT, CDR2 SNEGSKA, per germline (reference sequence). DNA for the CDR3: TGCAGTGCTGTACAGGGGGTGGGTCAGCCCCAGCATTTT. This sequence encodes CSAVQGVGQPQHF.